This T cell receptor beta chain comes out of a study of T cell responses to AZD1222 COVID-19 vaccine. Trimming pared 5 bases from V and 0 bases from J, leaving 11 bases between. This CDR3 comprises 15 residues. Germline loops: CDR1 SGHVS, CDR2 FNYEAQ. Some clones are missing from TCRdb's copy, which holds only in-frame ones; the method was immunoSEQ multiplex PCR. Of roughly 150,000 clones listed, 91% are singletons. Study results and caveats: Sampled repertoires all dated from after the peak T cell response. The sample set comprised mostly white British donors with more females, and clonal diversity was possibly underestimated.

Notes on this clone: Its antigen is still unknown.

This TCR was sampled from an adult who received the AZD1222 COVID-19 vaccine. The input for sequencing was peripheral blood, taken 28 days after the second AZD1222 dose. The chain joins TRBV7-6 to TRBJ1-3, with D perhaps TRBD1 (5 bases). The CDR3 DNA is TGTGCCAGCAGCCCATCCAGGGTCTCTGGAAACACCATATATTTT. This encodes CASSPSRVSGNTIYF.